Shown below are 14 T cell receptor beta chains from a single sample sequenced in a study of siplizumab effects on memory and regulatory T cells. The data were produced by immunoSEQ multiplex PCR, yet TCRdb's version contains in-frame clones alone and is incomplete. The table has about 110,000 clones, 90% to 95% seen once. Material for sequencing was Tregs sorted from blood. These receptors all stem from a human donor in good health.

CDR3 DNA: TGTGCCAGTAGTATCCCGACAGGGTTTATAGCCACTGAAGCTTTCTTT. It specifies CASSIPTGFIATEAFF. The gene calls are TRBV19 and TRBJ1-1; 7 bases are shared with TRBD1. Germline values: CDR1 LNHDA, CDR2 SQIVND (reference sequence). V was clipped by 3 bases and J by 4 bases; unmatched bases: 11. The CDR3 has 16 residues.

The chain couples TRBV27 to TRBJ1-5; D is uncertain. V was shortened by 5 bases and J by 9 bases, with 14 bases between the two germline ends. The germline CDR1 and CDR2 sequences are MNHEY and SMNVEV (reference sequence). This CDR3 has 13 amino acids. CDR3 residues: CASSLREGTPQHF. The CDR3, as DNA: TGTGCCAGCAGTCTCCGCGAAGGAACGCCCCAGCATTTT.

This sequence joins TRBV6-5 and TRBJ2-7; D is tentatively TRBD1 or TRBD2 (6 bases each). This CDR3 is built from 15 residues. Per the germline V gene, CDR1 is MNHEY and CDR2 is SVGAGI. V was cut by 5 bases and J by 6 bases, with 20 bases left in between. CDR3 residues: CASSGGQGILPEQYF. For the CDR3, the DNA is TGTGCCAGCAGTGGGGGGCAGGGAATTCTTCCCGAGCAGTACTTC.

V and J are TRBV6-1 and TRBJ2-5; no clear D. Trimming shortened V by 2 bases and J by 6 bases, and 7 bases separated the two germline ends. In germline, CDR1 is MNHNS, CDR2 SASEGT. This CDR3 is built from 12 residues. The CDR3 here is CASSEILKTQYF. Here the CDR3 DNA reads TGTGCCAGCAGTGAAATCCTCAAGACCCAGTACTTC.

This clone was found once. The chain uses TRBV7-9 and TRBJ2-7; 13 bases line up with TRBD2. The trim removed 5 bases at V and 11 bases at J, leaving 12 bases unmatched. The CDR3 spans 15 residues. The germline V gene encodes CDR1 SEHNR and CDR2 FQNEAQ (reference sequence). The CDR3 loop reads CASSRSTGTSGTEYF. The CDR3 DNA reads TGTGCCAGCAGCCGCTCGACCGGGACTAGCGGGACAGAGTACTTC.

The J gene is TRBJ1-4, the V gene TRBV6-6; D not certain. Germline values: CDR1 MNHNY, CDR2 SVGAGI (reference sequence). The CDR3 is 16 residues long. V dropped 0 bases and J dropped 12 bases, with 20 bases sitting between them. The CDR3 is CASSYSPAPAGWELFF. DNA of the CDR3: TGTGCCAGCAGTTACTCGCCAGCCCCAGCGGGGTGGGAACTGTTTTTT.

This chain uses TRBV30 with TRBJ2-7; no clear D. The germline V gene has CDR1 GTSNPN and CDR2 SVGIG (reference sequence). CDR3 length equals 14 residues. Trimming pared 7 bases from V and 0 bases from J, leaving 16 bases between. In nucleotides, the CDR3 is TGTGCCTTCCGGGCCGGAAGCAGCTCCTACGAGCAGTACTTC. Encoded protein: CAFRAGSSSYEQYF.

The chain uses TRBV7-6 and TRBJ1-3, with D unclear. Germline V lookup: CDR1 SGHVS, CDR2 FNYEAQ. V was pared by 3 bases and J by 0 bases, with 9 bases between. This CDR3 is built from 15 residues. CDR3 in DNA: TGTGCCAGCAGCTTGATAGAATCCTCTGGAAACACCATATATTTT. Translation gives CASSLIESSGNTIYF.

The rearrangement uses TRBV13 and TRBJ2-1; the D is unclear. CDR1 is PRHDT and CDR2 is FYEKMQ in the germline V gene (reference sequence). The germline V and J ends were trimmed by 6 bases and 9 bases, with 24 bases remaining between them. The CDR3 loop spans 16 amino acids. This chain's CDR3 is CASRLPGPGLWGEQFF. In DNA, the CDR3 is TGTGCCAGCAGACTTCCAGGACCAGGATTATGGGGTGAGCAGTTCTTC.

The chain couples TRBV7-9 to TRBJ2-5; unclear D gene. The germline V gene has CDR1 SEHNR and CDR2 FQNEAQ (reference sequence). The CDR3 is made up of 11 amino acids. Deletions cut 5 bases from V and 5 bases from J, with 6 bases between. The CDR3 region is CASSHGETQYF. CDR3 nucleotides: TGTGCCAGCAGCCACGGGGAGACCCAGTACTTC.

The count of this clone is one. The chain recombines TRBV5-4 with TRBJ1-1; no definite D call. The CDR3 runs to 13 residues. V gave up 4 bases and J gave up 6 bases, with 13 bases separating them. The germline CDR1 and CDR2 sequences are SGHNT and YYREEE (reference sequence). The DNA for the CDR3 is TGTGCCAGCAGCATCCCGTATGGCCCTGAAGCTTTCTTT. This encodes CASSIPYGPEAFF.

V gene TRBV18 combines with J gene TRBJ2-1; D remains unclear. Trimming pared 2 bases from V and 8 bases from J, leaving 4 bases between. The CDR3 is made up of 11 amino acids. Germline CDR1 KGHSH, CDR2 LQKENI. Here the CDR3 reads CASSPFDEQFF. In nucleotides, the CDR3 is TGTGCCAGCTCACCATTCGATGAGCAGTTCTTC.

The CDR3 here is CASRINNSPLHF. Here the CDR3 DNA reads TGCGCCAGCAGGATAAATAATTCACCCCTCCACTTT. The V gene is TRBV5-1, the J gene TRBJ1-6; D is uncertain. The CDR3 is 12 amino acids. Germline values: CDR1 SGHRS, CDR2 YFSETQ. V lost 5 bases to trimming and J lost 5 bases, with 5 bases between them. Looking up the rest from reference TRBV5-1 and TRBJ1-6 gives the full variable domain: KAGVTQTPRYLIKTRGQQVTLSCSPISGHRSVSWYQQTPGQGLQFLFEYFSETQRNKGNFPGRFSGRQFSNSRSEMNVSTLELGDSALYLCASRINNSPLHFGNGTRLTVT.

In this sample, this clone turned up once. This chain uses TRBV6-6 with TRBJ1-5; 7 nucleotides match TRBD1. CDR3 length equals 15 residues. Unmatched junction bases numbered 5, after V lost 2 bases and J lost 4 bases. Germline-derived CDR1 and CDR2 are MNHNY and SVGAGI (reference sequence). The CDR3 DNA reads TGTGCCAGCAGTTACGAAAGGGGGCAAAATCAGCCCCAGCATTTT. Its protein is CASSYERGQNQPQHF.